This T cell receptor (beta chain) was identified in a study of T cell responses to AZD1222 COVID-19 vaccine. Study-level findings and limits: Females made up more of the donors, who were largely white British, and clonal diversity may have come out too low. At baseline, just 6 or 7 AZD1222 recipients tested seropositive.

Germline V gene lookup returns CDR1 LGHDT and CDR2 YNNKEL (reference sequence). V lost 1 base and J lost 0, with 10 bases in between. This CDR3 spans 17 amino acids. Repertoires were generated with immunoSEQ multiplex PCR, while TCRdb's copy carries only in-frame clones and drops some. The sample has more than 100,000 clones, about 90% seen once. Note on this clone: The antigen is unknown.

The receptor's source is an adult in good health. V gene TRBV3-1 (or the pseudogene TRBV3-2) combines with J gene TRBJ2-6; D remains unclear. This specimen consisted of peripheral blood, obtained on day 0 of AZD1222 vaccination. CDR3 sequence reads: CASSQVWKGSGANVLTF. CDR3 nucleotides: TGTGCCAGCAGCCAAGTGTGGAAGGGCTCTGGGGCCAACGTCCTGACTTTC.